The TCR beta chain under discussion was sequenced for a study of shared clonotypes between healthy human individuals. This table comes from immunoSEQ multiplex PCR, and its TCRdb copy is limited to in-frame clones, with some not included. The repertoire has a few hundred thousand clones, around 97% of them found once; the top ten carry roughly 0.05%. The CDR3 is 15 residues long. The V gene's germline CDR1 is LNHDA and CDR2 SQIVND (reference sequence). The chain uses TRBV19 and TRBJ2-5, with 7 positions matching TRBD2. The DNA end is more similar to TRBJ2-7, so the J call may be wrong. The specimen sequenced was naive CD4+ T cells sorted from blood. Subset given: CD45RA+ positively selected. This clonotype originated in a woman in her twenties or thirties in good health. The CDR3 DNA reads TGTGCCAGTAGCGAATATATGGGGACTACCTACGAGCAGTACTTC. Translating gives CASSEYMGTTYEQYF.